The 20 T cell receptor beta chains presented below share a single source sample, sequenced in a study of cytomegalovirus exposure and HLA in healthy donors. PCR amplification relied on 60 Vbeta primers (plus 13 Jbeta primers). This table comes from immunoSEQ multiplex PCR, and its TCRdb copy is limited to in-frame clones, with some not included. The sample holds 45,000 to 65,000 clones, less than 85% seen once. The sequencing input was PBMCs. The receptors come from a woman under 30 in good health and CMV-seronegative.

The chain has TRBV7-9 and TRBJ2-7; 8 bases align to TRBD2. Germline V gene lookup returns CDR1 SEHNR and CDR2 FQNEAQ (reference sequence). Trimming removed 5 bases from V and 0 bases from J; junction bases left unmatched: 6. The CDR3 totals 15 residues. The CDR3 coding sequence is TGTGCCAGCAGCCAGACTAGCGTAAACTCCTACGAGCAGTACTTC. Amino acid sequence: CASSQTSVNSYEQYF.

The chain carries TRBV9 and TRBJ1-4; the match to TRBD1 covers 7 bases. J lost 7 bases, V lost 4 bases, and 4 bases had no gene match. Germline-derived CDR1 and CDR2 are SGDLS and YYNGEE. This CDR3 has 13 amino acids. In nucleotides, the CDR3 is TGTGCCAGCAGCAAAGGGGGCCGTGAAAAACTGTTTTTT. Amino acid sequence: CASSKGGREKLFF.

This clone has a single count. The rearrangement uses TRBV7-9 and TRBJ2-3; unclear D gene. The CDR3 is 17 residues long. Per the germline V gene, CDR1 is SEHNR and CDR2 is FQNEAQ (reference sequence). Between the trimmed V and J ends, which lost 3 bases and 2 bases, there was a span of 18 bases. The CDR3 reads CASSFDAQPRITDTQYF. The CDR3 coding sequence is TGTGCCAGCAGCTTCGACGCACAGCCTCGTATCACAGATACGCAGTATTTT.

This clone was seen a single time. J is TRBJ1-5 and V is TRBV7-6; 9 bases are a match to TRBD1. The CDR3 is 14 residues long. CDR1 SGHVS and CDR2 FNYEAQ come from the germline V gene. With 5 bases clipped from V and 5 bases from J, the junction kept 4 bases outside the gene matches. CDR3 sequence: CASSPGTGYQPQHF. DNA of the CDR3: TGTGCCAGCAGCCCCGGGACAGGGTATCAGCCCCAGCATTTT. Together with reference TRBV7-6 and TRBJ1-5, the CDR3 gives the full variable domain: GAGVSQSPRYKVTKRGQDVALRCDPISGHVSLYWYRQALGQGPEFLTYFNYEAQQDKSGLPNDRFSAERPEGSISTLTIQRTEQRDSAMYRCASSPGTGYQPQHFGDGTRLSIL.

The rearrangement links TRBV5-6 to TRBJ1-1; D is possibly TRBD1 (6 bases). The length of the CDR3 is 15 residues. Germline V gene lookup returns CDR1 SGHDT and CDR2 YYEEEE. The V gene lost 2 bases and the J gene lost 1 base, with 12 bases spanning the gap. The CDR3 is CASSFQGRRNTEAFF. The CDR3 nucleotides are TGTGCCAGCAGCTTCCAGGGGCGGCGGAACACTGAAGCTTTCTTT.

This clone showed up just once. The chain joins TRBV10-3 to TRBJ2-7; no definite D call. There are 13 residues in the CDR3. Per the germline V gene, CDR1 is ENHRY and CDR2 is SYGVKD. Trimming took off 2 bases at V and 3 bases at J, with 8 bases between the two ends. The CDR3 reads CAISERVNYEQYF. The CDR3, as DNA: TGTGCCATCAGTGAGAGAGTGAACTACGAGCAGTACTTC.

Of note for this clone: One end of the junction varies from germline; a read error may be responsible. The V and J genes are TRBV7-8 and TRBJ2-6; 9 bases match TRBD1. CDR3 length: 19 amino acids. Germline V CDR1 and CDR2: SGHVS, FQNEAQ. Here the CDR3 DNA reads TGTGCCAGCAGCCTAGCGCAAGGTACAGGGGGCGCTGGGGCCAACGTCCTGACTTTC. It specifies CASSLAQGTGGAGANVLTF.

This rearrangement joins TRBV29-1 to TRBJ1-2; the match to TRBD1 covers 12 bases. J gave up 4 bases and V 5 bases, and 14 bases lay outside the gene matches. Germline CDR1 is SQVTM and CDR2 is ANQGSEA. The CDR3 is 17 amino acids. Here the CDR3 reads CSVRSPGTGGLFYGYTF. Written as DNA, the CDR3 is TGCAGCGTTAGATCTCCCGGGACAGGGGGCTTGTTCTATGGCTACACCTTC.

Worth noting for this clone: Different DNA sequences within this sample yield the same CDR3. The chain uses TRBV2 and TRBJ1-1; D is uncertain. CDR3 length: 13 amino acids. The V end lost 4 bases, the J end lost 1 base, and 7 bases lay between the germline ends. From germline, CDR1 is SNHLY and CDR2 FYNNEI. The CDR3 DNA is TGTGCCAGCAGTGGACAAGGGAACACTGAAGCTTTCTTT. This translates into CASSGQGNTEAFF.

J is TRBJ2-7 and V is TRBV5-1; D is possibly TRBD1 (5 bases). V lost 4 bases and J 3 bases, leaving 8 bases between the germline ends. The CDR3 has 12 amino acids. Germline CDR1 is SGHRS and CDR2 is YFSETQ. The CDR3 protein is CASSTDSYEQYF. The CDR3 region has the DNA TGCGCCAGCAGCACCGACAGCTACGAGCAGTACTTC.

The chain recombines TRBV5-1 with TRBJ2-7; 7 nucleotides agree with TRBD1. The CDR3 runs 14 residues. CDR1 and CDR2 from the germline V gene are SGHRS and YFSETQ. The V segment lost 2 bases and the J segment 3 bases; nucleotides outside the gene matches: 5. The CDR3 protein is CASSFTYRGYEQYF. For the CDR3, the DNA is TGCGCCAGCAGCTTCACTTACAGGGGCTACGAGCAGTACTTC.

The chain carries TRBV6-4 and TRBJ1-6; 7 bases line up with TRBD1. The germline CDR1 and CDR2 sequences are MRHNA and SNTAGT. Trimming cost V 2 bases and J 6 bases; bases outside gene matches: 1. This CDR3 is built from 14 residues. CDR3 bases: TGTGCCAGCAGTGACGGGACAGCTAATTCACCCCTCCACTTT. It specifies CASSDGTANSPLHF.

V is TRBV9 and J is TRBJ2-7; 11 bases match TRBD2. V was clipped by 3 bases and J by 2 bases; unmatched bases: 1. In germline, CDR1 is SGDLS, CDR2 YYNGEE. This CDR3 has 14 residues. The CDR3 loop reads CASSEGLAAYEQYF. The CDR3 bases are TGTGCCAGCAGCGAGGGACTAGCGGCCTACGAGCAGTACTTC.

This chain uses TRBV29-1 with TRBJ1-1; TRBD1 aligns across 9 bases. Trimming removed 6 bases from V and 9 bases from J; junction bases left unmatched: 2. The CDR3 is 10 amino acids. Germline CDR1 SQVTM, CDR2 ANQGSEA. In nucleotides, the CDR3 is TGCAGCGTAGGACAGGGGCAAGCTTTCTTT. Translation gives CSVGQGQAFF.

The chain is built from TRBV19 and TRBJ1-3, with D possibly matching TRBD1 (6 bases). The CDR3 has 17 amino acids. The V gene's germline CDR1 is LNHDA and CDR2 SQIVND (reference sequence). V was trimmed by 7 bases and J by 8 bases, leaving 27 bases between them. The CDR3 DNA reads TGTGCCAGTACCATATACCAGGGACACCGACGCGAGGACACCATATATTTT. It translates to CASTIYQGHRREDTIYF.

The CDR3 nucleotides read TGCAGCGTTGGTAACTCCGCTAGCGAGCAGTACTTC. It translates to CSVGNSASEQYF. The chain links TRBV29-1 to TRBJ2-7, with D unresolved. This CDR3 has 12 residues. CDR1 and CDR2 from the germline V gene are SQVTM and ANQGSEA. Trimming stripped 4 bases from V and 6 bases from J, with 13 bases between.

The rearrangement joins TRBV11-2 to TRBJ2-3; 10 bases line up with TRBD2. In germline, CDR1 is SGHAT, CDR2 FQNNGV. Trimming took 1 base from V and 3 from J; bases not matched to a gene: 1. CDR3 length equals 15 residues. Written as DNA, the CDR3 is TGTGCCAGCAGCTTAGGGACTAGCGGAACAGATACGCAGTATTTT. This codes for CASSLGTSGTDTQYF.

The rearrangement links TRBV10-3 to TRBJ1-4; 9 bases align to TRBD1. The germline CDR1 and CDR2 sequences are ENHRY and SYGVKD. This CDR3 region has 17 residues. V gave up 2 bases and J gave up 1 base; unmatched junction bases: 5. CDR3 protein: CAISEGTGSKTNEKLFF. The CDR3 region has the DNA TGTGCCATCAGTGAGGGGACAGGGAGTAAAACTAATGAAAAACTGTTTTTT.

Points on this clone: At one end, the junction sequence differs from germline, possibly due to a read error. The V gene is TRBV7-7, the J gene TRBJ1-4; 9 bases fit TRBD1. Per the germline V gene, CDR1 is SSHAT and CDR2 is FNYEAQ (reference sequence). CDR3 length equals 15 residues. The CDR3 reads CASSTFGQGNEKLFF. Written as DNA, the CDR3 is TGTGCTAGCAGCACTTTCGGACAGGGGAATGAAAAACTGTTTTTT. Full variable domain (outside the CDR3, taken from reference TRBV7-7 and TRBJ1-4): GAGVSQSPRYKVTKRGQDVTLRCDPISSHATLYWYQQALGQGPEFLTYFNYEAQPDKSGLPSDRFSAERPEGSISTLTIQRTEQRDSAMYRCASSTFGQGNEKLFFGSGTQLSVL.

CDR3 coding DNA: TGTGCCAGCAGTTTAGGCCGGAGCACTGAAGCTTTCTTT. Residues: CASSLGRSTEAFF. V is TRBV27 and J is TRBJ1-1; D uncertain. V lost 2 bases and J lost 4, with 8 bases in between. This CDR3 contains 13 residues. Germline lookup yields CDR1 MNHEY and CDR2 SMNVEV (reference sequence).